These T cell receptor beta chains were read from a single sample in a study of T cells after yellow fever vaccination. TCRdb ran MiXCR on the 5' RACE reads and lists one entry per CDR3 protein. The data hold some 160,000 distinct CDR3 sequences, with approximately 10% observed a single time. Sample: CD8+ T cells sorted from PBMCs, taken 45 days after the yellow fever booster vaccination. These receptors came from a man aged 18 to 30 who received the YFV17D yellow fever vaccine. The CDR3 runs from the conserved cysteine through the conserved F or W. The D gene is left open where the match is weak. Clone sizes are given selectively: once, few, many, or a class where the clone is expanded.

length: 11
size: NA
V: TRBV7-9
D: NA
J: TRBJ1-2
DNA: TGTGCCAGCAGCTTAGTCGACGGCTACACCTTC
CDR3: CASSLVDGYTF

length: 16
size: NA
V: TRBV10-2
D: NA
J: TRBJ2-3
DNA: TGCGCCAGCAGTGCCTTCGTTAGACTGCTTACAGATACGCAGTATTTT
CDR3: CASSAFVRLLTDTQYF

length: 14
size: NA
V: TRBV10-1
D: NA
J: TRBJ2-1
DNA: TGCGCCAGCAGCCCGAGCGAGTACAGCAATGAGCAGTTCTTC
CDR3: CASSPSEYSNEQFF

length: 13
size: many
V: TRBV6-4
D: NA
J: TRBJ2-2
DNA: TGTGCCAGCAGTGACGTGAATAACGGGGAGCTGTTTTTT
CDR3: CASSDVNNGELFF

length: 15
size: NA
V: TRBV7-8
D: TRBD1
J: TRBJ2-5
DNA: TGTGCCAGCAGCTTAACGACAGGGGGTAAAGAGACCCAGTACTTC
CDR3: CASSLTTGGKETQYF

length: 12
size: NA
V: TRBV29-1
D: NA
J: TRBJ1-2
DNA: TGCAGCGTTGACAGGTTTAACTATGGCTACACCTTC
CDR3: CSVDRFNYGYTF

length: 14
size: NA
V: TRBV7-6
D: TRBD2
J: TRBJ2-1
DNA: TGTGCCAGCAGCTTAGGCAGCGGGGGTGGTGAGCAGTTCTTC
CDR3: CASSLGSGGGEQFF

length: 12
size: many
V: TRBV7-8
D: NA
J: TRBJ1-2
DNA: TGTGCCAGCAGCTTAACAGGAACATACTACACCTTC
CDR3: CASSLTGTYYTF

length: 14
size: NA
V: TRBV20-1
D: TRBD2
J: TRBJ2-3
DNA: TGCAGTGCCAGAAGCCTGACTAGCGGAGATACGCAGTATTTT
CDR3: CSARSLTSGDTQYF

length: 12
size: few
V: TRBV27
D: NA
J: TRBJ2-7
DNA: TGTGCCAGCACCTCGGGGGGCGGGGTGCAGTACTTC
CDR3: CASTSGGGVQYF

length: 15
size: few
V: TRBV19
D: NA
J: TRBJ1-1
DNA: TGTGCCAGTACCTCAATCCAGACCTCGAACACTGAAGCTTTCTTT
CDR3: CASTSIQTSNTEAFF

length: 16
size: few
V: TRBV5-1
D: NA
J: TRBJ1-2
DNA: TGCGCCAGCAGCCTTAACTTCAAATTGGCTACCTATGGCTACACCTTC
CDR3: CASSLNFKLATYGYTF

length: 15
size: many
V: TRBV4-1
D: NA
J: TRBJ2-5
DNA: TGCGCCAGCAGCCAACCTACAGGGTTACGGGAGACCCAGTACTTC
CDR3: CASSQPTGLRETQYF

length: 14
size: many
V: TRBV5-4
D: NA
J: TRBJ1-1
DNA: TGTGCCAGCAGCCCCACCGGGGGGTACACTGAAGCTTTCTTT
CDR3: CASSPTGGYTEAFF

length: 15
size: many
V: TRBV4-1
D: NA
J: TRBJ1-1
DNA: TGCGCCAGCAGCCAAGATCCGGGGGAGGGCACTGAAGCTTTCTTT
CDR3: CASSQDPGEGTEAFF

length: 14
size: NA
V: TRBV5-1
D: NA
J: TRBJ1-4
DNA: TGCGCCAGCAGGCCCGTCGGTATAAGTGAAAAACTGTTTTTT
CDR3: CASRPVGISEKLFF

length: 12
size: few
V: TRBV12-5
D: NA
J: TRBJ1-1
DNA: TGTGCTAGTGAGGAGGGGGTCACTGAAGCTTTCTTT
CDR3: CASEEGVTEAFF

length: 14
size: NA
V: TRBV5-1
D: NA
J: TRBJ1-1
DNA: TGCGCCAGCAGCTTGACGTCGGGGAGCACTGAAGCTTTCTTT
CDR3: CASSLTSGSTEAFF

length: 13
size: NA
V: TRBV7-6
D: NA
J: TRBJ2-1
DNA: TGTGCCACCCGGCAAGGGGACTACAATGAGCAGTTCTTC
CDR3: CATRQGDYNEQFF

length: 15
size: NA
V: TRBV6-6
D: NA
J: TRBJ1-1
DNA: TGTGCCAGCAGTCTCAGGGTATCCAGGAACACTGAAGCTTTCTTT
CDR3: CASSLRVSRNTEAFF

length: 15
size: NA
V: TRBV6-1
D: NA
J: TRBJ1-4
DNA: TGTGCCAGCAGTGAAGGTCGGGGGACGGATGAAAAACTGTTTTTT
CDR3: CASSEGRGTDEKLFF

length: 14
size: many
V: TRBV7-3
D: TRBD2
J: TRBJ2-3
DNA: TGTGCCAGCAGCTTAGCGGGGGGTGCAGATACGCAGTATTTT
CDR3: CASSLAGGADTQYF

length: 14
size: NA
V: TRBV7-2
D: TRBD2
J: TRBJ2-1
DNA: TGTGCCAGCAGCTTTGAGCGGGGCACAAATGAGCAGTTCTTC
CDR3: CASSFERGTNEQFF

length: 16
size: NA
V: TRBV18
D: TRBD2
J: TRBJ2-7
DNA: TGTGCCAGCTCACTCCCAGGGAGGGCCTCGTTCTACGAGCAGTACTTC
CDR3: CASSLPGRASFYEQYF

length: 13
size: NA
V: TRBV12-3/TRBV12-4
D: NA
J: TRBJ2-3
DNA: TGTGCCAGCAGGGCTACTAGCAGAGATACGCAGTATTTT
CDR3: CASRATSRDTQYF

length: 14
size: few
V: TRBV6-6
D: NA
J: TRBJ2-3
DNA: TGTGCCAGCAGTTTCACGACCCGGTTGGATACGCAGTATTTT
CDR3: CASSFTTRLDTQYF

length: 12
size: NA
V: TRBV29-1
D: NA
J: TRBJ2-4
DNA: TGCAGCGGACGTACGACAGAAAACATTCAGTACTTC
CDR3: CSGRTTENIQYF

length: 18
size: NA
V: TRBV7-9
D: NA
J: TRBJ2-5
DNA: TGTGCCAGCAGCTTAGTACCGGGGGAATTATTGGGACAAGAGACCCAGTACTTC
CDR3: CASSLVPGELLGQETQYF

length: 13
size: NA
V: TRBV12-3/TRBV12-4
D: NA
J: TRBJ1-1
DNA: TGTGCCAGCAGTTTTGGGGGATTCGCTGAAGCTTTCTTT
CDR3: CASSFGGFAEAFF

length: 15
size: NA
V: TRBV20-1
D: NA
J: TRBJ1-1
DNA: TGCAGTGCTAGAGTGATAGGGGAAAGGAACACTGAAGCTTTCTTT
CDR3: CSARVIGERNTEAFF

length: 17
size: few
V: TRBV7-9
D: TRBD1
J: TRBJ1-1
DNA: TGTGCCAGCAGCTTATTGGCGACCGCACAGGGGAGCACTGAAGCTTTCTTT
CDR3: CASSLLATAQGSTEAFF

length: 12
size: few
V: TRBV28
D: NA
J: TRBJ2-5
DNA: TGTGCCAGCAGAACTACCCAAGAGACCCAGTACTTC
CDR3: CASRTTQETQYF

length: 14
size: NA
V: TRBV6-2/TRBV6-3
D: NA
J: TRBJ1-5
DNA: TGTGCCAGCAGTTACATCACACGCAATCAGCCCCAGCATTTT
CDR3: CASSYITRNQPQHF

length: 13
size: many
V: TRBV5-1
D: NA
J: TRBJ1-4
DNA: TGCGCCAGCAGCTCGCTGACAGATGAAAAACTGTTTTTT
CDR3: CASSSLTDEKLFF

length: 10
size: few
V: TRBV7-2
D: NA
J: TRBJ1-3
DNA: TGTGCCAGCAAAGGAGACACCATATATTTT
CDR3: CASKGDTIYF

length: 15
size: NA
V: TRBV5-1
D: NA
J: TRBJ2-1
DNA: TGCGCCAGCAGCTTGCTGAGAGGAGAAAACAATGAGCAGTTCTTC
CDR3: CASSLLRGENNEQFF

length: 16
size: NA
V: TRBV7-8
D: TRBD1
J: TRBJ1-2
DNA: TGTGCCAGCAGCAACCGGGACAGGGGGGTGGACTATGGCTACACCTTC
CDR3: CASSNRDRGVDYGYTF

length: 18
size: few
V: TRBV11-2
D: NA
J: TRBJ2-1
DNA: TGTGCCAGCAGCTTAGCTCCTGCAGTCCCAAGCTCCTACAATGAGCAGTTCTTC
CDR3: CASSLAPAVPSSYNEQFF

length: 15
size: NA
V: TRBV12-3/TRBV12-4
D: TRBD2
J: TRBJ2-3
DNA: TGTGCCAGCAGCCCCGAAGCGGGGGCAGCAGATACGCAGTATTTT
CDR3: CASSPEAGAADTQYF

length: 15
size: many
V: TRBV5-1
D: NA
J: TRBJ2-1
DNA: TGCGCCAGCAGCTTGTCTCCAGGGACCCCCAATGAGCAGTTCTTC
CDR3: CASSLSPGTPNEQFF

length: 13
size: few
V: TRBV19
D: NA
J: TRBJ2-1
DNA: TGTGCCAGAACCGAAGATTTGGGCAATGAGCAGTTCTTC
CDR3: CARTEDLGNEQFF

length: 11
size: many
V: TRBV6-2/TRBV6-3
D: NA
J: TRBJ2-7
DNA: TGTGCCAGCAGTTACTCATGGGAGCAGTACTTC
CDR3: CASSYSWEQYF

length: 12
size: many
V: TRBV15
D: NA
J: TRBJ2-5
DNA: TGTGCCACCAGCAGAGATTTGGAGACCCAGTACTTC
CDR3: CATSRDLETQYF

length: 13
size: few
V: TRBV12-3/TRBV12-4
D: NA
J: TRBJ2-7
DNA: TGTGCCAGCAGTCCCGACGGCACCTACGAGCAGTACTTC
CDR3: CASSPDGTYEQYF

length: 16
size: few
V: TRBV6-1
D: TRBD1
J: TRBJ2-3
DNA: TGTGCCAGCAGTGAACTCGGACAGGGGATCACAGATACGCAGTATTTT
CDR3: CASSELGQGITDTQYF

length: 15
size: many
V: TRBV3-1
D: NA
J: TRBJ2-3
DNA: TGTGCCAGCAGCCAAGAGTCGGCTAGCACAGATACGCAGTATTTT
CDR3: CASSQESASTDTQYF

length: 16
size: NA
V: TRBV2
D: TRBD1
J: TRBJ2-7
DNA: TGTGCCAGCAGGCTCCCGGGACAGATCGATTCGGGGGAGCAGTACTTC
CDR3: CASRLPGQIDSGEQYF

length: 12
size: NA
V: TRBV13
D: NA
J: TRBJ2-3
DNA: TGTGCCAGCAGCTTCAGATTAGATACGCAGTATTTT
CDR3: CASSFRLDTQYF

length: 15
size: few
V: TRBV29-1
D: TRBD1
J: TRBJ2-2
DNA: TGCAGCGCGCACCTGACAGGGACGAACACCGGGGAGCTGTTTTTT
CDR3: CSAHLTGTNTGELFF

length: 15
size: few
V: TRBV6-5
D: NA
J: TRBJ2-7
DNA: TGTGCCAGCAGTTCCGGGACAACCGAAACCTACGAGCAGTACTTC
CDR3: CASSSGTTETYEQYF

length: 14
size: many
V: TRBV10-2
D: TRBD1
J: TRBJ1-1
DNA: TGCGCCAGCGTCGAACAGGGGCGCGCAAATGAAGCTTTCTTT
CDR3: CASVEQGRANEAFF

length: 17
size: NA
V: TRBV15
D: TRBD2
J: TRBJ2-3
DNA: TGTGCCACCAGCAGAGATTTTAGCGGGGTCAGCACAGATACGCAGTATTTT
CDR3: CATSRDFSGVSTDTQYF

length: 15
size: NA
V: TRBV10-3
D: NA
J: TRBJ2-3
DNA: TGTGCCATCAGTGAGGTTACAGGAGTCACAGATACGCAGTATTTT
CDR3: CAISEVTGVTDTQYF